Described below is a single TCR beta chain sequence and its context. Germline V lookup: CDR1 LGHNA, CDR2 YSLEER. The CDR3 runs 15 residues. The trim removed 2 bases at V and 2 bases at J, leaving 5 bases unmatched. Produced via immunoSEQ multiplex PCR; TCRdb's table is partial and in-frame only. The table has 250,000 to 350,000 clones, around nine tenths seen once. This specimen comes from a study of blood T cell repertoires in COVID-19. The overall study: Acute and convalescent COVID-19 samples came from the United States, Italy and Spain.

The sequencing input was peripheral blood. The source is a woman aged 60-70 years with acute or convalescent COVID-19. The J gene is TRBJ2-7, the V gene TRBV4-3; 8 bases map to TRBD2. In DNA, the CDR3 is TGCGCCAGCAGCCAATTGCTAGCGGGCCCCTACGAGCAGTACTTC. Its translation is CASSQLLAGPYEQYF.